The present entry profiles one T cell receptor (beta chain) with its context. There are a few counts of this clone. This receptor's antigen is unknown. No base-level quality is on record; no much larger clone is a single base apart. The donors were healthy, HIV-negative adults with no recently reported acute infections or vaccinations. Every donor was a Caucasian adult living in Nashville, Tennessee, USA. Magnetic negative selection was used to enrich CD4+ T cells, after which naive cells were positively selected on CD45RA and the negative fraction became the memory subset. Blood was collected by leukapheresis, and PBMCs were isolated by Ficoll-Histopaque density gradient centrifugation and then cryopreserved in liquid nitrogen vapor phase. Purity and quantity of every magnetically sorted T cell population were checked by analytical flow cytometry. Genomic DNA was isolated from every sorted fraction and measured by UV absorbance on a Nanodrop 2000c.

This sample is part of a study of shared clonotypes between healthy human individuals (dated by TCRdb to 2018 to 2020). Regarding the research as a whole: The cohort included a few men and a couple of women between 18 and 49 years of age. For each donor, three plates each were used for CD4 naive and CD4 memory, two plates were used for CD8 naive, and one plate was used for CD8 memory. Blood TCR repertoires of 5 or 6 healthy adults were deeply sequenced to estimate repertoire size and the extent of clonotype sharing between individuals. Libraries were prepared and TCR repertoires were sequenced by different laboratories using diverse techniques, in order to increase sequencing depth and limit assay-specific biases. Each donor's leukapheresis produced roughly between about 0.8 and 10 billion PBMCs. Broader findings and caveats from the paper: Based on pairwise subsampling, the degree of clonotype sharing among donors was expected to be affected by sequencing depth. The small number of donors limited the genetic and exposure-history diversity represented. Clonotypes shared by all four sorted-subset donors showed higher generation probabilities than non-shared clonotypes. Even with the large sequencing depth, rarefaction of the sorted-subset datasets indicated that sequencing was incomplete. Roughly 5.2% of naive CD4, around 3.6% of naive CD8, around 2.3% of memory CD4, and roughly 0.4% of memory CD8 clonotypes were shared across several donors. Sampling was restricted to blood, and TCR repertoires in tissues likely differ from the TCR repertoires found in blood. Estimated clonotype richness was generally larger for naive than for memory subsets.

V is reduced by 0 bases and J by 9 bases, leaving a spacing of 8 bases between them. From cysteine to phenylalanine, the CDR3 is 13 amino acids long. Only the CDR3 region is kept as DNA, spanning 39 bases read in frame from base 1. CDR1 WSHSY and CDR2 SAAADI are derived from the germline V gene. Using the deep immunoSEQ assay, TCR CDR3 regions were amplified from genomic DNA by multiplex PCR. Genomic DNA extracted from each cell subset was distributed evenly over all wells of several immunoSEQ 96-well plates, and each plate served as one replicate. For sorted subsets, around 200 ng genomic DNA, equal to 25,000 to 35,000 T cell genomes, was loaded into each replicate PCR. Purified libraries were measured with a Qubit 3.0 fluorometer, size-checked on a Bioanalyzer 2100, and measured again with the KAPA Library Quantification kit. Every immunoSEQ 96-well plate was sequenced on a separate single-read 150-cycle Illumina NextSeq 550 flow cell. As for the authors' bioinformatics: Because only junctional sequences without quality scores were contained in the immunoSEQ output, filtering matching that applied to full-length reads could not be performed. To assign V/J genes and CDR3, sequences were annotated against IMGT germline references using PyIR, a Python wrapper for IgBLAST v1.9. Any read was removed if the V/J assignment was weak (E-value above 1e-6), the CDR3 was missing, or the read contained stop codons, out-of-frame junctions, or ambiguous translated residues. A V3J clonotype was defined by an identical inferred V gene, J gene, and CDR3 amino acid sequence. Percentage overlap between repertoires was computed as shared unique clonotypes divided by the size of the smaller repertoire. RTK rarefaction, the Chao1 estimator, and Recon v2.1 estimates of unobserved clonotypes were used to assess repertoire richness. For all TCRbeta clonotypes obtained by the gDNA method from four donors, generation probabilities were computed with OLGA. Imported from immuneACCESS, the table was reduced by TCRdb to in-frame sequences with V and J called. These copies leave out some clones; in studies compared against another copy, an unresolved V gene accounts for under half, and the cause of the remainder is not known. For V, J and clone size, that table is used; D and trimming come from the DNA. Present in this sample are 850,000 to 1,200,000 clones, 60% to 80% of which were seen just once. Jointly, the top ten make up roughly 1.5% of the sample.

Sequencing input: memory CD4+ T cells sorted from blood. Read against the paper, the sample's cell subset or site label means: CD45RA-negative fraction. The source of this sequence is a man aged 18 to 30 in good health. The chain employs TRBV10-2 and TRBJ2-2, with a weak D call of TRBD1 (5 bases match). CDR3 sequence: CASSESDIRELFF. In nucleotide form, the sequence is TGCGCCAGCAGTGAGTCGGACATTCGGGAGCTGTTTTTT.